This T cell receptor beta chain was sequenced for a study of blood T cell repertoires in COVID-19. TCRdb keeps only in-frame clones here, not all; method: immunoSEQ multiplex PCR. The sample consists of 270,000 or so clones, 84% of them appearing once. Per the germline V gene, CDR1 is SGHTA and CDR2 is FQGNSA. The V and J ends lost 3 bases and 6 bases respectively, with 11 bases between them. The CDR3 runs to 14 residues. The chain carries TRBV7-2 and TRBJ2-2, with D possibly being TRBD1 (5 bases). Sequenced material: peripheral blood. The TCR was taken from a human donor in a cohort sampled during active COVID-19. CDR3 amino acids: CASSFKGRSGELFF. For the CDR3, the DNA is TGTGCCAGCAGCTTTAAGGGGCGGTCCGGGGAGCTGTTTTTT.